This passage covers 13 T cell receptor beta chains from one sample sequenced in a study of blood T cell repertoires in COVID-19. Profiled with immunoSEQ multiplex PCR; TCRdb holds only in-frame clones, not every one. The table has about 67,000 clones, 87% seen once; the top ten hold 5.2%. Sequencing used peripheral blood. Receptors originate from a man aged 50 or older with active COVID-19.

CDR3 sequence reads: CAWSGLAGGEQYF. The CDR3 nucleotides read TGTGCCTGGAGTGGACTAGCGGGAGGCGAGCAGTACTTC. The gene calls are TRBV30 and TRBJ2-7; TRBD2 matches at 13 bases. Germline V lookup: CDR1 GTSNPN, CDR2 SVGIG (reference sequence). The trim removed 1 base at V and 6 bases at J, leaving 0 bases unmatched. The CDR3 sequence is 13 residues long. Drawing the rest from reference TRBV30 and TRBJ2-7, the complete variable domain is SQTIHQWPATLVQPVGSPLSLECTVEGTSNPNLYWYRQAAGRGLQLLFYSVGIGQISSEVPQNLSASRPQDRQFILSSKKLLLSDSGFYLCAWSGLAGGEQYFGPGTRLTVT.

The V call is TRBV10-3, the J call TRBJ2-7; the D gene is possibly TRBD2 (5 bases). V gave up 3 bases and J gave up 1 base, with 13 bases separating them. The CDR3 sequence is 15 residues long. Germline CDR1 ENHRY, CDR2 SYGVKD. CDR3 amino acids: CAISDLTTGSYEQYF. CDR3 bases: TGTGCCATCAGTGACTTGACTACCGGATCCTACGAGCAGTACTTC.

The chain is built from TRBV6-5 and TRBJ1-1; unclear D gene. The CDR3 has 13 residues. CDR1 and CDR2 (germline): MNHEY, SVGAGI. Deletions cut 2 bases from V and 5 bases from J, with 9 bases between. The CDR3 DNA reads TGTGCCAGCAGTTACGGAGATGGAACTGAAGCTTTCTTT. Protein product: CASSYGDGTEAFF.

V gene TRBV28 combines with J gene TRBJ2-5, with TRBD2 matching 12 bases. J was trimmed by 5 bases and V by 4 bases; bases with no gene match: 5. There are 15 residues in the CDR3. Per the germline V gene, CDR1 is MDHEN and CDR2 is SYDVKM. CDR3 DNA: TGTGCCAGCAGTTCACTAGCGGGAGGTGTCGAGACCCAGTACTTC. Its protein is CASSSLAGGVETQYF.

The chain recombines TRBV6-1 with TRBJ1-1, with D tentatively TRBD1 (6 bases). V lost 3 bases and J lost 9, with 17 bases in between. Germline assignment: CDR1 MNHNS and CDR2 SASEGT. This CDR3 has 14 residues. The CDR3: CASSDHTGSRKAFF. CDR3 DNA sequence: TGTGCCAGCAGTGATCACACAGGGTCTAGGAAAGCTTTCTTT.

The chain recombines TRBV6-1 with TRBJ2-2; no reliable D call. V was trimmed by 2 bases and J by 5 bases, leaving 6 bases between them. The CDR3 loop spans 13 amino acids. Germline CDR1 is MNHNS and CDR2 is SASEGT. CDR3 DNA: TGTGCCAGCAGTGAATTGAGGACCGGGGAGCTGTTTTTT. Translation: CASSELRTGELFF.

The gene calls are TRBV19 and TRBJ2-1; TRBD2 agrees at 11 bases. V lost 6 bases to trimming and J lost 6 bases; unmatched junction nucleotides: 22. The CDR3 runs to 20 residues. Per germline, CDR1 LNHDA and CDR2 SQIVND (reference sequence). CDR3 region: CASSFITRGVAGGSGNEQFF. In nucleotides, the CDR3 is TGTGCCAGTAGCTTTATAACCAGAGGGGTAGCGGGAGGGTCAGGCAATGAGCAGTTCTTC.

Remarks on this clone: At one of its ends the junction is not consistent with the germline gene, which may arise from a read error. CDR3 nucleotides: TGTGCCAGCAGCCCAGGGGCCGGGAACTTAAACTTC. It encodes CASSPGAGNLNF. The J gene is TRBJ2-7, the V gene TRBV7-2, with D perhaps matching TRBD1 (6 bases). The CDR3 contains 12 residues. Per germline, CDR1 SGHTA and CDR2 FQGNSA.

The rearrangement links TRBV15 to TRBJ2-7; D might be TRBD2 (5 bases). Germline CDR1 is LNHNV and CDR2 is YYDKDF (reference sequence). Trimming took off 0 bases at V and 6 bases at J, with 15 bases between the two ends. The CDR3 covers 15 residues. CDR3 nucleotide sequence: TGTGCCACCAGCAGAGATGTGGGAACTGGAGGCGAGCAGTACTTC. It yields the protein CATSRDVGTGGEQYF.

CDR3 loop: CAIRRTVQPYEQYF. DNA for the CDR3: TGTGCCATCAGACGGACAGTTCAACCCTACGAGCAGTACTTC. This sequence joins TRBV10-3 and TRBJ2-7; the D gene is possibly TRBD1 (6 bases). CDR3 length: 14 amino acids. The germline CDR1 and CDR2 sequences are ENHRY and SYGVKD. The V end was cut by 6 bases, the J end by 2 bases, with 14 bases between.

The V and J genes are TRBV6-5 and TRBJ1-1; a weak D match, TRBD1 (6 bases). With 4 bases removed from V and 3 bases from J, the gap between germline ends came to 12 bases. CDR3 length equals 14 residues. CDR1 and CDR2 (germline): MNHEY, SVGAGI. The CDR3 loop is CASSWGGLYTEAFF. The CDR3 bases are TGTGCCAGCAGTTGGGGGGGGCTTTACACTGAAGCTTTCTTT.

The gene calls are TRBV12-3 or TRBV12-4 and TRBJ2-1, with a tentative D call TRBD2 (5 bases). Trimming took 3 bases from V and 8 from J, leaving 8 bases between them. The CDR3 is 12 amino acids. The CDR3 protein is CASSFRGHEQFF. CDR3 nucleotide sequence: TGTGCCAGCAGTTTTCGGGGTCATGAGCAGTTCTTC.

This chain links TRBV7-2 with TRBJ1-1, with a possible D match to TRBD1 (5 bases). V lost 2 bases and J lost 14, with 15 bases in between. Germline V lookup: CDR1 SGHTA, CDR2 FQGNSA. There are 12 residues in the CDR3. The CDR3 region is CASSLMGRDNFF. Here the CDR3 DNA reads TGTGCCAGCAGCTTAATGGGCAGGGATAACTTCTTT. Using reference TRBV7-2 and TRBJ1-1 for the parts outside the CDR3, the full variable domain is GAGVSQSPSNKVTEKGKDVELRCDPISGHTALYWYRQSLGQGLEFLIYFQGNSAPDKSGLPSDRFSAERTGGSVSTLTIQRTQQEDSAVYLCASSLMGRDNFFGQGTRLTVV.